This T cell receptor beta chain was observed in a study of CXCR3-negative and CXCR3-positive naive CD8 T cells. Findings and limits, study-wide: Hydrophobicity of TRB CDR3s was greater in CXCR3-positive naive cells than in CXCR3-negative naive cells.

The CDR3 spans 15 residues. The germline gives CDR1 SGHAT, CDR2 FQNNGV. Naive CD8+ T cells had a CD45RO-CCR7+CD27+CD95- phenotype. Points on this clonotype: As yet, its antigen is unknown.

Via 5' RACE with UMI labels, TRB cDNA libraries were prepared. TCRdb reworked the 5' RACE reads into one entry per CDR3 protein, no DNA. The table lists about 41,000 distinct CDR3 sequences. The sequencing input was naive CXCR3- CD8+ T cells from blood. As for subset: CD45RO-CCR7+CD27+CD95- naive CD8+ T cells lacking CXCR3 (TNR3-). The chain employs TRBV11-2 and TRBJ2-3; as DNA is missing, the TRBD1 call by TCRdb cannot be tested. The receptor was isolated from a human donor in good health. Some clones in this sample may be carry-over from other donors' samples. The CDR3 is CASSIGVRDTDTQYF.